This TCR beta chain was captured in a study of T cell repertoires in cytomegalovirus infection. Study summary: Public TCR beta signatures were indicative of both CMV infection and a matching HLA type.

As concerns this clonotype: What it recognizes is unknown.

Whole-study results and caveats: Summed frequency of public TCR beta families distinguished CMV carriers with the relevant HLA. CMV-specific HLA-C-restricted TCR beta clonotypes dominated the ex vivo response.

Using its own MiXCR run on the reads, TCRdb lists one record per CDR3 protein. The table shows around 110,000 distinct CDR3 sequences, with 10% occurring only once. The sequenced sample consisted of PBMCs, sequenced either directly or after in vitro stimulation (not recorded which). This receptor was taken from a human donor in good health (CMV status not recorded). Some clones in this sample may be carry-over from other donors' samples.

The DNA for the CDR3 is TGTGCCAGTAGTCCGCCGAACAGGCTGGGGTATAGCAATCAGCCCCAGCATTTT. It codes for CASSPPNRLGYSNQPQHF. The chain links TRBV19 to TRBJ1-5; tentative D call: TRBD1 (5 bases). The germline V gene has CDR1 LNHDA and CDR2 SQIVND (reference sequence). This CDR3 region has 18 residues. Trimming shortened V by 5 bases and J by 0 bases, and 20 bases separated the two germline ends.